What follows describes a single TCR beta chain. The CDR3 consists of 16 residues. After removal of 3 bases from V and 4 bases from J, the junction contained 7 bases not matched to a gene. Germline CDR1 is MDHEN and CDR2 is SYDVKM. The source of the sample is a study of blood T cell repertoires in COVID-19. About the research overall: Samples of COVID-19 (acute and convalescent) were obtained from the United States, Italy and Spain. T cells, B-cell-depleted T cells, or PBMCs provided the cDNA or gDNA that served as material.

In the authors' methods: Nucleated cell counts were estimated from reference gene primer amplification. Some clones are missing from TCRdb's copy, which holds only in-frame ones; the method was immunoSEQ multiplex PCR. The DNA was the basis for D and trimming; V, J and clone size are from that table. The sample lists around 190,000 clones; more than 70% were seen once. The TCR was taken from a man between 18 and 35 years old with active or convalescent COVID-19. The chain carries TRBV28 and TRBJ2-2, with TRBD2 matching over 8 bases. Source material: peripheral blood. The CDR3 loop is CASSFVGGDGTGELFF. In nucleotides, the CDR3 is TGTGCCAGCAGTTTTGTCGGGGGGGACGGCACCGGGGAGCTGTTTTTT. Variable domain in full (rest from reference TRBV28 and TRBJ2-2): DVKVTQSSRYLVKRTGEKVFLECVQDMDHENMFWYRQDPGLGLRLIYFSYDVKMKEKGDIPEGYSVSREKKERFSLILESASTNQTSMYLCASSFVGGDGTGELFFGEGSRLTVL.